The 25 T cell receptor beta chains below all came from one sample that was sequenced in a study of Ad26.COV2.S vaccination and SARS-CoV-2 variants. The treatment: some 19 received Ad26.COV2.S at low or high dose, single or two shots; 5 received placebo; per-sample allocation not given. Day 63 following the first vaccine or placebo injection was when the samples were taken. Method: immunoSEQ multiplex PCR; TCRdb's copy keeps in-frame clones and lacks some. The data contain about 390,000 clones, around 85% of them singletons. The material was peripheral blood, obtained in a trial of Ad26.COV2.S vaccine versus placebo. The receptors shown here come from a person aged 18 to 65 who received the Ad26.COV2.S COVID-19 vaccine or a placebo.

The chain combines TRBV7-2 with TRBJ1-2; 8 bases fit TRBD1. The CDR3 is made up of 14 amino acids. Germline V gene lookup returns CDR1 SGHTA and CDR2 FQGNSA. V lost 3 bases, J lost 6 bases, and 6 bases stayed unmatched. The CDR3, as DNA: TGTGCCAGCAGCTTGGGGACAGGTCAACATGGCTACACCTTC. Translating it yields CASSLGTGQHGYTF. The full variable domain, in which reference TRBV7-2 and TRBJ1-2 provide the parts outside the CDR3, is GAGVSQSPSNKVTEKGKDVELRCDPISGHTALYWYRQSLGQGLEFLIYFQGNSAPDKSGLPSDRFSAERTGGSVSTLTIQRTQQEDSAVYLCASSLGTGQHGYTFGSGTRLTVV.

V gene TRBV10-3 combines with J gene TRBJ2-3; D gene ambiguous. Trimming stripped 3 bases from V and 4 bases from J, with 5 bases between. The CDR3 spans 12 residues. Per the germline V gene, CDR1 is ENHRY and CDR2 is SYGVKD. The DNA for the CDR3 is TGTGCCATCAGTGATGGGGCAGATACGCAGTATTTT. Its protein is CAISDGADTQYF.

The chain has TRBV7-2 and TRBJ1-6; 8 bases agree with TRBD1. The V segment lost 6 bases and the J segment 10 bases; nucleotides outside the gene matches: 14. The CDR3 has 16 amino acids. The germline CDR1 and CDR2 sequences are SGHTA and FQGNSA. The chain's CDR3 is CASSLQPPGGGSPLHF. CDR3 in DNA: TGTGCCAGCAGTTTACAACCCCCAGGGGGCGGATCACCCCTCCACTTT. Using reference TRBV7-2 and TRBJ1-6 for the parts outside the CDR3, the full variable domain is GAGVSQSPSNKVTEKGKDVELRCDPISGHTALYWYRQSLGQGLEFLIYFQGNSAPDKSGLPSDRFSAERTGGSVSTLTIQRTQQEDSAVYLCASSLQPPGGGSPLHFGNGTRLTVT.

CDR3 sequence: CASSQDRGLSFF. The CDR3 DNA is TGCGCCAGCAGCCAAGACAGGGGTTTGTCTTTCTTT. This chain connects TRBV4-3 to TRBJ1-1; tentatively, D is TRBD1 (6 bases). The CDR3 covers 12 residues. The V and J ends lost 0 bases and 12 bases respectively, with 11 bases between them. Germline-derived CDR1 and CDR2 are LGHNA and YSLEER.

The rearrangement uses TRBV19 and TRBJ2-5; possibly TRBD1 or TRBD2 for D (6 bases each). The CDR3 has 17 residues. V lost 5 bases and J 4 bases, leaving 23 bases between the germline ends. Germline V gene data show CDR1 as LNHDA and CDR2 as SQIVND (reference sequence). The CDR3 sequence is CASSLGGVGYLGETQYF. Here the CDR3 DNA reads TGTGCCAGTAGTCTGGGGGGCGTCGGGTACCTGGGAGAGACCCAGTACTTC.

This chain links TRBV7-9 with TRBJ1-1, with D unclear. The germline V and J ends were trimmed by 8 bases and 1 base, with 11 bases remaining between them. From germline, CDR1 is SEHNR and CDR2 FQNEAQ (reference sequence). There are 13 residues in the CDR3. The CDR3 nucleotides are TGTGCCAGCTTCTTCTCAGGGAACACTGAAGCTTTCTTT. Translated: CASFFSGNTEAFF.

This clone was picked up many times. The chain uses TRBV4-1 and TRBJ1-3; the match to TRBD1 covers 8 bases. J gave up 7 bases and V 4 bases, and 9 bases lay outside the gene matches. Germline values: CDR1 MGHRA, CDR2 YSYEKL. This CDR3 has 15 amino acids. Here the CDR3 reads CASSRARGQDNTIYF. The CDR3 nucleotides read TGCGCCAGCAGCCGGGCCAGGGGGCAGGATAACACCATATATTTT.

This chain's CDR3 is CASRSGTHFEDTQYF. In DNA, the CDR3 is TGCGCCAGCAGGTCCGGGACCCACTTTGAGGATACGCAGTATTTT. The V call is TRBV10-2, the J call TRBJ2-3; D may be TRBD1 or TRBD2 (5 bases each). The germline CDR1 and CDR2 sequences are WSHSY and SAAADI. The CDR3 is made up of 15 amino acids. Trimming cost V 6 bases and J 6 bases, with 19 bases left between them.

This clone was counted a single time. CDR3 sequence (DNA): TGTGCCAGTAGTATGGTGGAGGAGACCCAGTACTTC. This sequence encodes CASSMVEETQYF. The chain links TRBV19 to TRBJ2-5; D is undetermined. Trimming left V 3 bases short and J 5 bases short, with 7 bases between. Per the germline V gene, CDR1 is LNHDA and CDR2 is SQIVND (reference sequence). The CDR3 is 12 residues long.

This clone was counted a single time. The J gene is TRBJ1-5, the V gene TRBV6-1; D unclear. Between the trimmed V and J ends, which lost 2 bases and 5 bases, there was a span of 10 bases. This CDR3 region has 14 residues. In germline, CDR1 is MNHNS, CDR2 SASEGT. CDR3 protein: CASSERSAYQPQHF. In nucleotides, the CDR3 is TGTGCCAGCAGTGAAAGGTCAGCTTATCAGCCCCAGCATTTT.

This clone was detected only once. The CDR3 is CASSLDSPHNQPQHF. The DNA of the CDR3 is TGTGCCAGCAGCTTAGACTCACCGCACAATCAGCCCCAGCATTTT. This rearrangement joins TRBV7-8 to TRBJ1-5; the D is unclear. This CDR3 has 15 amino acids. V lost 1 base, J lost 3 bases, and 10 bases lay in between. Germline V CDR1 and CDR2: SGHVS, FQNEAQ.

This clone has only one observation. The chain has TRBV7-9 and TRBJ1-6, with D hard to call. The CDR3 loop spans 13 amino acids. Germline V gives CDR1 SEHNR, CDR2 FQNEAQ (reference sequence). V was pared by 2 bases and J by 6 bases, with 5 bases between. The CDR3 sequence is CASSLYPNSPLHF. In DNA form, the CDR3 reads TGTGCCAGCAGCTTATACCCTAATTCACCCCTCCACTTT.

The table lists this clone with a count of one. This chain connects TRBV10-1 to TRBJ1-3, with 12 bases that match TRBD1. CDR3 size: 20 residues. Trimming removed 10 bases from V and 2 bases from J; junction bases left unmatched: 21. Germline CDR1 reads WNHNN; CDR2 reads SYGVQD (reference sequence). For the CDR3, the DNA is TGCGCCATCAGGATGGTACACCGGGACAGGGGGCATTGCGCTGGAAACACCATATATTTT. Translated, it gives CAIRMVHRDRGHCAGNTIYF.

The table lists this clone with a count of one. The V call is TRBV6-5, the J call TRBJ1-1; 7 nucleotides match TRBD1. CDR1 and CDR2 (germline): MNHEY, SVGAGI. The V gene end was trimmed by 7 bases and the J gene end by 10 bases; junction bases not matched to a gene: 12. The CDR3 length is 13 residues. The DNA for the CDR3 is TGTGCCAGCACCCAGGGGGGGCCCCTGGGAGCTTTCTTT. Residues: CASTQGGPLGAFF.

This sequence joins TRBV6-2 or TRBV6-3 and TRBJ2-3; 9 bases agree with TRBD2. Trimming removed 5 bases from V and 7 bases from J; junction bases left unmatched: 13. This CDR3 is built from 16 residues. Germline CDR1 MNHEY, CDR2 SVGEGT. The CDR3 DNA reads as TGTGCCAGCAGTGAGCCCATAGCGGGGGCGCGAAATACGCAGTATTTT. This translates into CASSEPIAGARNTQYF.

This clone appeared a few times. The rearrangement joins TRBV18 to TRBJ2-7, with TRBD1 as a possible D gene (5 bases). The germline gives CDR1 KGHSH, CDR2 LQKENI. Trimming shortened V by 5 bases and J by 4 bases, and 15 bases separated the two germline ends. The CDR3 is made up of 14 amino acids. The CDR3 sequence: CASSSQGTVYEQYF. Here the CDR3 DNA reads TGTGCCAGCTCATCGCAGGGTACCGTATACGAGCAGTACTTC.

V usage is TRBV6-2 or TRBV6-3 and J usage is TRBJ1-2; D is unclear. Germline CDR1 MNHEY, CDR2 SVGEGT. This CDR3 spans 12 amino acids. The V end lost 0 bases, the J end lost 7 bases, and 6 bases lay between the germline ends. The CDR3 nucleotides read TGTGCCAGCAGTTACTCAAGGGTTGGCTACACCTTC. Protein product: CASSYSRVGYTF.

The gene calls are TRBV27 and TRBJ2-7, with TRBD1 matching over 8 bases. In germline, CDR1 is MNHEY, CDR2 SMNVEV (reference sequence). Trimming removed 5 bases from V and 1 base from J; junction bases left unmatched: 7. CDR3 size: 15 residues. The CDR3 nucleotides read TGTGCCAGCAGTAAGGAGACAGGGGCTTCCTACGAGCAGTACTTC. Its protein product is CASSKETGASYEQYF.

The V call is TRBV30, the J call TRBJ2-7; weak D call: TRBD2 (6 bases). The CDR3 spans 14 residues. V lost 5 bases and J lost 5, with 19 bases in between. The germline CDR1 and CDR2 sequences are GTSNPN and SVGIG (reference sequence). The CDR3 DNA reads as TGTGCCTGGGGTGATGGTCGGGGAGGCCACGAGCAGTACTTC. Translating it yields CAWGDGRGGHEQYF.

V is TRBV11-3 and J is TRBJ2-1; 10 bases map to TRBD1. V trimming: 2 bases; J trimming: 4 bases; junction bases outside the gene matches: 5. Germline V gene sequence: CDR1 SGHNT, CDR2 YENEEA. The CDR3 sequence is 16 residues long. CDR3 bases: TGTGCCAGCAGCTTACAGACGGGACAGGGGTACAATGAGCAGTTCTTC. The encoded protein is CASSLQTGQGYNEQFF.

As regards this clone: A read error may account for a junction end that differs from germline. The chain is built from TRBV6-1 and TRBJ2-5, with TRBD2 as a possible D gene (5 bases). Looked up from germline, CDR1 is MNHNS and CDR2 is SASEGT. The CDR3 extends over 15 amino acids. The CDR3: CASSEGLGGVETQYF. The CDR3 bases are TGTGCCAGCAGCGAAGGCCTTGGAGGTGTAGAGACCCAGTACTTC.

The gene calls are TRBV5-1 and TRBJ1-6, with 8 nucleotides matching TRBD1. CDR1 SGHRS and CDR2 YFSETQ come from the germline V gene. This CDR3 region has 19 residues. J lost 8 bases, V lost 4 bases, and 20 bases had no gene match. DNA of the CDR3: TGCGCCAGCAGCCCCATCGACGCTGGGACAGGCCCAAGGGATTCACCCCTCCACTTT. This codes for CASSPIDAGTGPRDSPLHF.

The rearrangement joins TRBV5-1 to TRBJ1-1; D unresolved. V was shortened by 4 bases and J by 5 bases, with 12 bases between the two germline ends. Germline values: CDR1 SGHRS, CDR2 YFSETQ. CDR3 length equals 13 residues. The CDR3 nucleotides read TGCGCCAGCAGCCGCAACGGGAGGACTGAAGCTTTCTTT. It specifies CASSRNGRTEAFF.

The chain combines TRBV27 with TRBJ1-2; weak D call: TRBD1 (6 bases). Germline V gene lookup returns CDR1 MNHEY and CDR2 SMNVEV (reference sequence). Deletions cut 6 bases from V and 8 bases from J, with 16 bases between. This CDR3 is 13 amino acids long. CDR3 DNA: TGTGCCAGCAGCATTAGGGGGGCCGGAGGCTACACCTTC. Protein sequence: CASSIRGAGGYTF.

The J gene is TRBJ1-3, the V gene TRBV18; D not certain. CDR1 is KGHSH, CDR2 LQKENI, per germline. V lost 3 bases and J 1 base, leaving 10 bases between the germline ends. The CDR3 covers 15 residues. Written as DNA, the CDR3 is TGTGCCAGCTCACCCGCGACGGGATCTGGAAACACCATATATTTT. This gives the protein CASSPATGSGNTIYF.